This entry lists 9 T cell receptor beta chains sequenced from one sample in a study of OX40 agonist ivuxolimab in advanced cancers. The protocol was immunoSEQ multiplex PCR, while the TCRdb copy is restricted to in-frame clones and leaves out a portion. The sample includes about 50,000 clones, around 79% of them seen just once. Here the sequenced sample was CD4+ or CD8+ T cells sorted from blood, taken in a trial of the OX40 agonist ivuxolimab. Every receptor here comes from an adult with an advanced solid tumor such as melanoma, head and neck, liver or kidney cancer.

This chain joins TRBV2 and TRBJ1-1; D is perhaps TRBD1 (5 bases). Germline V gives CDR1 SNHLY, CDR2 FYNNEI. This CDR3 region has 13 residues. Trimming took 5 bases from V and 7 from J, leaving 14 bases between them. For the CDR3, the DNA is TGTGCCAGCAGTTTTCCCGGGGGAGGTGAAGCTTTCTTT. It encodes CASSFPGGGEAFF.

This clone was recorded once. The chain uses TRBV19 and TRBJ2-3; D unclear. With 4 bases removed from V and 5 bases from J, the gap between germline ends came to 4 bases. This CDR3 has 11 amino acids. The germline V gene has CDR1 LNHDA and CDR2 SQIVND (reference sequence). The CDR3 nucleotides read TGTGCCAGTAGTACCCAAGATACGCAGTATTTT. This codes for CASSTQDTQYF. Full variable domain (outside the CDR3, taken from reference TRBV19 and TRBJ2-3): DGGITQSPKYLFRKEGQNVTLSCEQNLNHDAMYWYRQDPGQGLRLIYYSQIVNDFQKGDIAEGYSVSREKKESFPLTVTSAQKNPTAFYLCASSTQDTQYFGPGTRLTVL.

The CDR3 nucleotides are TGCGCCAGCAGCTCCACCAACGGGGGGGAGCAGTACTTC. It encodes CASSSTNGGEQYF. This chain links TRBV5-1 with TRBJ2-7, with 7 bases aligning to TRBD2. The V segment lost 3 bases and the J segment 7 bases; nucleotides outside the gene matches: 7. Per the germline V gene, CDR1 is SGHRS and CDR2 is YFSETQ. This CDR3 region has 13 residues.

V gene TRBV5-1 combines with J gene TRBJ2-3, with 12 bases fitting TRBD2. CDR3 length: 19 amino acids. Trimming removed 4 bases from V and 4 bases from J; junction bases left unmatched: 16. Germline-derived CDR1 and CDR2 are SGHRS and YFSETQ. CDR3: CASSTGLAGTILEADTQYF. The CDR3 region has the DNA TGCGCCAGCAGCACAGGACTAGCGGGGACAATACTAGAGGCAGATACGCAGTATTTT.

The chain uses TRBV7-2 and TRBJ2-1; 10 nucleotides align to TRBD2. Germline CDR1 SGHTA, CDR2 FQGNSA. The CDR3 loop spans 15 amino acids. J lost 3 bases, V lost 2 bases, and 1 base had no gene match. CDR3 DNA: TGTGCCAGCAGCTTAACTAGCGGGGTCTACAATGAGCAGTTCTTC. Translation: CASSLTSGVYNEQFF.

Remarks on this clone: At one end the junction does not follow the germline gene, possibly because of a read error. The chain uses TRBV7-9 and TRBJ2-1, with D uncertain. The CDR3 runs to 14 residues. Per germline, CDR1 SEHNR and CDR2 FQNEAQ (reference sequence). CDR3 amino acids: CASSSGVAYDEQFF. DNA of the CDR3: TGTGCCAGCAGCTCCGGAGTGGCCTACGATGAGCAGTTCTTC.

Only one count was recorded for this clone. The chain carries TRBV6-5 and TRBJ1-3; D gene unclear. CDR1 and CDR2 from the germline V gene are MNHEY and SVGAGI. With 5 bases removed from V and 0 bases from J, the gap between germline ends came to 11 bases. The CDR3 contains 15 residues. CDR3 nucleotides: TGTGCCAGCAGTCTGTCGACGAGCTCTGGAAACACCATATATTTT. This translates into CASSLSTSSGNTIYF.

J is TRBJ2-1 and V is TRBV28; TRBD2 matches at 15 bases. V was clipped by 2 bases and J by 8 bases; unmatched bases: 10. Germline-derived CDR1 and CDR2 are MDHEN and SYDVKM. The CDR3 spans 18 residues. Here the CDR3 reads CASSLTPRRTSGRDEQFF. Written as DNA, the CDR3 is TGTGCCAGCAGTTTAACCCCTAGACGGACTAGCGGGAGGGATGAGCAGTTCTTC.

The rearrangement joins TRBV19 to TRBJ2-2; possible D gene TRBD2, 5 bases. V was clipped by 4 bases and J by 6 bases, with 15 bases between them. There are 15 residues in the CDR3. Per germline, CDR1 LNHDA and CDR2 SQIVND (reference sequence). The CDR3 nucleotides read TGTGCCAGTAGTACACTAGATTCTGTTCCCGGGGAGCTGTTTTTT. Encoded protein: CASSTLDSVPGELFF.